This is a list of T cell receptor beta chains from one sample in a study of blood T cell repertoires in COVID-19. Libraries were prepared by immunoSEQ multiplex PCR; TCRdb keeps only in-frame clonotypes and omits some of them. Of 180,000 or so clones listed, around 87% were seen once; the top ten hold roughly 2.5%. The sequencing input was peripheral blood. The receptors derive from a man aged 40-55 years with active or convalescent COVID-19. CDR3s include the opening cysteine and the closing phenylalanine or tryptophan. A D gene is named only where the DNA matches it firmly. Part of the rows lack a size; the others show once, few, many or a class for expanded clones.

d_call | clone_size | j_call | v_call | cdr3_aa | cdr3_nt
TRBD2 | NA | TRBJ2-7 | TRBV7-2 | CASSLTIPLAGGFEQYF | TGTGCCAGCAGCCTCACAATCCCTCTAGCGGGGGGCTTCGAGCAGTACTTC
TRBD1 | few | TRBJ1-4 | TRBV2 | CASSADRADEKLFF | TGTGCCAGCAGTGCGGACAGGGCGGATGAAAAACTGTTTTTT
NA | NA | TRBJ1-5 | TRBV24-1 | CATRTREDSNQPQHF | TGTGCCACCCGGACTAGGGAGGATAGCAATCAGCCCCAGCATTTT
NA | NA | TRBJ1-5 | TRBV4-1 | CASSQDRSLNQPQHF | TGCGCCAGCAGCCAAGATAGAAGCCTGAATCAGCCCCAGCATTTT
NA | few | TRBJ1-1 | TRBV29-1 | CSGGRGTEAFF | TGCAGCGGTGGCCGGGGCACTGAAGCTTTCTTT
TRBD1 | NA | TRBJ1-1 | TRBV5-4 | CASSLGGTVAMNTEAFF | TGTGCCAGCAGCTTGGGGGGGACAGTGGCGATGAACACTGAAGCTTTCTTT
NA | NA | TRBJ2-7 | TRBV6-5 | CASSSLSYEQYF | TGTGCCAGCAGTAGCCTCTCCTACGAGCAGTACTTC
TRBD1 | NA | TRBJ1-2 | TRBV29-1 | CSARGQGGYTF | TGCAGCGCCAGGGGGCAGGGCGGCTACACCTTC
TRBD1 | once | TRBJ1-3 | TRBV7-2 | CASSLNRGIGNTIYF | TGTGCCAGCAGCCTGAACAGGGGGATTGGAAACACCATATATTTT
NA | NA | TRBJ1-1 | TRBV4-1 | CASSQAGGNTEAFF | TGCGCCAGCAGCCAAGCGGGAGGAAACACTGAAGCTTTCTTT
NA | once | TRBJ2-3 | TRBV11-3 | CASSFTGRDTQYF | TGTGCCAGCAGCTTTACGGGGAGGGATACGCAGTATTTT
TRBD1 | NA | TRBJ1-1 | TRBV18 | CASSPPTGQGAITEAFF | TGTGCCAGCTCACCACCTACGGGACAGGGGGCGATCACTGAAGCTTTCTTT
TRBD2 | NA | TRBJ2-7 | TRBV9 | CASSVSSGALYEQYF | TGTGCCAGCAGCGTGTCTAGCGGGGCTCTCTACGAGCAGTACTTC
TRBD2 | NA | TRBJ2-3 | TRBV7-9 | CASSLFLAGRTDTQYF | TGTGCCAGCAGCTTATTCCTAGCGGGTCGCACAGATACGCAGTATTTT
TRBD2 | NA | TRBJ2-1 | TRBV9 | CASSVALLAGDNEQFF | TGTGCCAGCAGCGTAGCTCTGCTAGCGGGGGACAATGAGCAGTTCTTC
TRBD1 | once | TRBJ1-1 | TRBV5-4 | CASRSTGGGETEAFF | TGTGCCAGCAGATCGACAGGGGGCGGCGAAACTGAAGCTTTCTTT
TRBD2 | few | TRBJ2-6 | TRBV4-1 | CASARGGITGANVLTF | TGCGCCAGCGCGCGGGGGGGAATCACTGGGGCCAACGTCCTGACTTTC
TRBD1 | NA | TRBJ2-7 | TRBV29-1 | CSITIPGQGLLISYEQYF | TGCAGCATAACAATCCCGGGACAGGGCCTATTAATCTCCTACGAGCAGTACTTC
TRBD1 | NA | TRBJ1-1 | TRBV10-2 | CASSEDRATEAFF | TGCGCCAGCAGTGAGGACAGGGCGACTGAAGCTTTCTTT
NA | few | TRBJ1-4 | TRBV15 | CATSRDRQGHEKLFF | TGTGCCACCAGCAGAGATCGGCAGGGGCATGAAAAACTGTTTTTT
NA | NA | TRBJ2-5 | TRBV10-2 | CASSESGRAQTQYF | TGCGCCAGCAGTGAGTCTGGCAGGGCGCAGACCCAGTACTTC
NA | NA | TRBJ1-5 | TRBV5-1 | CASSLGQPGGPQHF | TGCGCCAGCAGCTTGGGCCAGCCGGGTGGGCCCCAGCATTTT
NA | NA | TRBJ1-2 | TRBV11-2 | CASTHIKNRENGYTF | TGTGCCAGCACCCATATAAAGAACAGGGAGAATGGCTACACCTTC
TRBD1 | NA | TRBJ1-2 | TRBV28 | CASRPTGNLVYGYTF | TGTGCCAGCAGACCGACAGGGAACCTCGTCTATGGCTACACCTTC
NA | few | TRBJ1-6 | TRBV9 | CASSPRQSHSPLHF | TGTGCCAGCAGCCCCAGACAGAGTCATTCACCCCTCCACTTT
NA | NA | TRBJ2-7 | TRBV5-4 | CASSTGTNYEQYF | TGTGCCAGCAGTACCGGGACAAACTACGAGCAGTACTTC
TRBD1 | once | TRBJ2-7 | TRBV7-2 | CASSLEGTAGGYEQYF | TGTGCCAGCAGCTTAGAGGGGACAGCCGGAGGTTACGAGCAGTACTTC
TRBD1 | NA | TRBJ2-3 | TRBV10-1 | CASNPGQGAATDTQYF | TGCGCCAGCAACCCAGGACAGGGGGCGGCCACAGATACGCAGTATTTT
NA | NA | TRBJ1-1 | TRBV6-4 | CASSESPYTEAFF | TGTGCCAGCAGTGAATCCCCGTACACTGAAGCTTTCTTT
TRBD1 | NA | TRBJ1-5 | TRBV5-1 | CASSLTGGQPQHF | TGCGCCAGCAGCCTGACAGGGGGGCAGCCCCAGCATTTT
NA | NA | TRBJ1-2 | TRBV2 | CASSDPTGGYTF | TGTGCCAGCAGTGACCCGACAGGCGGCTACACCTTC
TRBD1 | NA | TRBJ1-1 | TRBV4-1 | CASSQADRGYTEAFF | TGCGCCAGCAGCCAAGCGGACAGGGGCTACACTGAAGCTTTCTTT
NA | NA | TRBJ1-4 | TRBV30 | CAWTLPVNEKLFF | TGTGCCTGGACCCTCCCGGTGAATGAAAAACTGTTTTTT
TRBD1 | NA | TRBJ1-2 | TRBV29-1 | CSVRFLTGINYGYTF | TGCAGCGTTCGCTTTCTGACAGGGATTAACTATGGCTACACCTTC
NA | NA | TRBJ1-4 | TRBV6-1 | CASSEGSSGRGVF | TGTGCCAGCAGTGAAGGCTCTTCGGGACGGGGGGTTTTT
NA | NA | TRBJ2-3 | TRBV7-6 | CASSLDGGSTDTQYF | TGTGCCAGCAGCTTAGACGGCGGGAGCACAGATACGCAGTATTTT
TRBD1 | NA | TRBJ1-1 | TRBV13 | CASSPYQDRVNTEAFF | TGTGCCAGCAGCCCATACCAGGACAGGGTGAACACTGAAGCTTTCTTT
TRBD2 | once | TRBJ2-5 | TRBV5-6 | CASSLSGVWETQYF | TGTGCCAGCAGCTTGAGCGGGGTGTGGGAGACCCAGTACTTC
NA | NA | TRBJ2-7 | TRBV6-1 | CASSETNTSPSYEQYF | TGTGCCAGCAGTGAAACAAACACCTCCCCCTCCTACGAGCAGTACTTC
NA | NA | TRBJ1-4 | TRBV7-2 | CASSPGEYGWSEKLFF | TGTGCCAGCAGCCCCGGGGAGTATGGGTGGAGTGAAAAACTGTTTTTT
TRBD2 | NA | TRBJ2-5 | TRBV19 | CASSLTSGLVYQETQYF | TGTGCCAGTAGCCTAACTAGCGGGCTCGTTTACCAAGAGACCCAGTACTTC
TRBD2 | NA | TRBJ2-3 | TRBV2 | CASKERGGRLTDTQYF | TGTGCCAGCAAAGAGCGGGGGGGCCGTTTGACAGATACGCAGTATTTT
TRBD1 | NA | TRBJ1-6 | TRBV12-3/TRBV12-4 | CASSWGQNSPLHF | TGTGCCAGCAGTTGGGGACAGAATTCACCCCTCCACTTT
TRBD1 | NA | TRBJ1-2 | TRBV4-2 | CASSQASDREGYTF | TGTGCCAGCAGCCAAGCGTCGGACAGGGAGGGCTACACCTTC